This is a list of T cell receptor beta chains from one sample in a study of shared clonotypes between healthy human individuals. Some clones are missing from TCRdb's copy, which holds only in-frame ones; the method was immunoSEQ multiplex PCR. The profile shows roughly 570,000 clones, more than 95% of them singletons. The material sequenced was naive CD8+ T cells sorted from blood. All receptors derive from a young man in good health. The CDR3 runs from the conserved cysteine through the conserved F or W. A D gene is named only where the DNA matches it firmly.

j_call d_call v_call cdr3_nt cdr3_aa
TRBJ2-7 TRBD1 TRBV10-2 TGCGCCAGCAGTGAGCACGTTTTCAGGGGGCCCCAACTACGCGAGCAGTACTTC CASSEHVFRGPQLREQYF
TRBJ2-7 - TRBV27 TGTGCCAGCGGATCGACAGCCCAGTACTTC CASGSTAQYF
TRBJ2-3 TRBD1 TRBV10-1 TGCGCCAGCAGTGAGTCGGGGGACAGGGAGGGAGATACGCAGTATTTT CASSESGDREGDTQYF
TRBJ2-1 TRBD2 TRBV4-1 TGCGCCAGCCGACATTCTAGCGGGTTAAACAATGAGCAGTTCTTC CASRHSSGLNNEQFF
TRBJ1-5 - TRBV27 TGTGCCAGCAGTTCCGCGGGGGGCAATCAGCCCCAGCATTTT CASSSAGGNQPQHF
TRBJ2-3 - TRBV7-6 TGTGCCAGCTCCCGGGGCCCGGCAGATACGCAGTATTTT CASSRGPADTQYF
TRBJ2-5 - TRBV7-9 TGTGCCAGCAGCCCGGGCCAATTATTGGAGACCCAGTACTTC CASSPGQLLETQYF
TRBJ2-7 - TRBV4-1 TGCGCCAGCAGCCAAGTTGGGAAGGACGAGCAGTACTTC CASSQVGKDEQYF
TRBJ2-7 TRBD1 TRBV6-5 TGTGCCAGCAGTTACTCGGCGACAGGGTCTTTGTGGGAGCAGTACTTC CASSYSATGSLWEQYF
TRBJ2-7 - TRBV5-4 TGTGCCAGCAGCGGGCAGAGGGGCGAGAACGAGCAGTACTTC CASSGQRGENEQYF
TRBJ1-2 TRBD1 TRBV19 TGTGCCAGTAGTATCCCCGTCCAGGGGGTTATTGGTAACTATGGCTACACCTTC CASSIPVQGVIGNYGYTF
TRBJ1-1 - TRBV20-1 TGCAGTGCCGGACCCGGGACAGAAGCTTTCTTT CSAGPGTEAFF
TRBJ1-5 TRBD1 TRBV5-1 TGCGCCAGCAGCCCGGGACAGGGCAATCAGCCCCAGCATTTT CASSPGQGNQPQHF
TRBJ2-2 TRBD2 TRBV6-5 TGTGCCAGCAGTTACTCCGGACTAGCAGCCACCGGGGAGCTGTTTTTT CASSYSGLAATGELFF
TRBJ2-2 - TRBV7-2 TGTGCCAGCAGCCCGACAGGCCCGAACACCGGGGAGCTGTTTTTT CASSPTGPNTGELFF
TRBJ2-1 TRBD2 TRBV7-3 TGTGCCAGCAGCGCCCCCGCGGGAGATGAGCAGTTCTTC CASSAPAGDEQFF
TRBJ2-5 - TRBV15 TGTGCCACCAGCAGAGACGGCTCTGTATCACAAGAGACCCAGTACTTC CATSRDGSVSQETQYF
TRBJ2-7 - TRBV10-2 TGCGCCAGCAGCCCCACTACAGGGCCCGGCACCTACGAGCAGTACTTC CASSPTTGPGTYEQYF
TRBJ2-7 - TRBV7-9 TGTGCCAGCAGCTTAGTGGACGGGAGCGCTCGCTGGTACGAGCAGTACTTC CASSLVDGSARWYEQYF
TRBJ2-7 - TRBV15 TGTGCCACCAGCGAAATACGGGAGATCGACGAGCAGTACTTC CATSEIREIDEQYF
TRBJ2-1 TRBD2 TRBV29-1 TGCAGCGTGAACTTCGGGGCTTTAGCGGGAGAGAGCTCCTACAATGAGCAGTTCTTC CSVNFGALAGESSYNEQFF
TRBJ2-6 - TRBV6-5 TGTGCCAGCAGTTATTACGGGTCTGGGGCCAACGTCCTGACTTTC CASSYYGSGANVLTF
TRBJ1-1 - TRBV29-1 TGCAGCGTTGAAGATCTAACAGAGAACACTGAAGCTTTCTTT CSVEDLTENTEAFF
TRBJ2-1 - TRBV5-1 TGCGCCAGCAGCTTGGGGCTAGCATATGAGCAGTTCTTC CASSLGLAYEQFF
TRBJ1-5 - TRBV9 TGTGCCAGCAGCGAAACACCTAGCAATCAGCCCCAGCATTTT CASSETPSNQPQHF
TRBJ2-7 TRBD1 TRBV29-1 TGCAGCGTTATGGGACAGGGGGCCAACGAGCAGTACTTC CSVMGQGANEQYF
TRBJ2-1 - TRBV29-1 TGCAGCGTTCAAGGGGGTGGCAGCCCGGGCGGCGAGCAGTTCTTC CSVQGGGSPGGEQFF
TRBJ1-1 - TRBV11-2 TGTGCCAGCAGCTTCCGCGGGAACACTGAAGCTTTCTTT CASSFRGNTEAFF
TRBJ2-7 TRBD1 TRBV6-5 TGTGCCAGCAGCGTATTTGGGGACAGGACCTACGAGCAGTACTTC CASSVFGDRTYEQYF